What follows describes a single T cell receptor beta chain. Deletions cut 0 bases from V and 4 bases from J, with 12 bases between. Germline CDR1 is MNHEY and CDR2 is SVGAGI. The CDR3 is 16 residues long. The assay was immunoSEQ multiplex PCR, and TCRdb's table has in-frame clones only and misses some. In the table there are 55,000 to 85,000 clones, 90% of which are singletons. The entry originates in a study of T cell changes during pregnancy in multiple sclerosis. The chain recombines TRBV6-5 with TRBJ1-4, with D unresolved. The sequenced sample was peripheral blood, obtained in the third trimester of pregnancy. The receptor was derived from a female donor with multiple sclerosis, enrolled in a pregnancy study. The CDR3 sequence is CASSYSLGGLNEKLFF. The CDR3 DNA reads TGTGCCAGCAGTTACTCGTTAGGAGGCCTTAATGAAAAACTGTTTTTT.